This TCR beta chain came from a study of radiation and T cells in renal cell carcinoma. This CDR3 is 12 amino acids long. CDR1 is SQVTM, CDR2 ANQGSEA, per germline. Trimming left V 4 bases short and J 7 bases short, with 12 bases between. The repertoire was sequenced with immunoSEQ multiplex PCR; TCRdb's copy has only in-frame clones and lacks some. Here the sample spans some 80,000 clones, around 78% being singletons. The time point denotes: blood 4 weeks post-SBRT, at nephrectomy. Treatment given: 15 Gy SBRT to primary tumor, nephrectomy 4 weeks later. Nephrectomy followed 15 Gy stereotactic body radiation by 4 weeks.

The V and J genes are TRBV29-1 and TRBJ2-3; D not certain. The sequences come from blood, collected from a patient whose treatment included radiotherapy and nephrectomy. The clonotype comes from a woman aged 60-75 years with renal cell carcinoma. The CDR3 nucleotides read TGCAGCGTTGTTTTAGAGGATCATACGCAGTATTTT. This codes for CSVVLEDHTQYF.